The present entry profiles one T cell receptor beta chain with its context. V shed 5 bases and J shed 0 bases, with 13 bases lying between them. Germline CDR1 and CDR2: LNHDA and SQIVND (reference sequence). The CDR3 covers 16 residues. This entry is derived from a study of T-cell reconstitution after alpha-beta-depleted transplantation in children. The TCRbeta library incorporated unique molecular identifiers. In TCRdb, the PCR reads were re-called with MiXCR into one record per CDR3 protein. The table includes around 800,000 distinct CDR3 sequences, 16% detected once. V and J are TRBV19 and TRBJ1-4; D gene uncertain. The receptor was derived from a male patient between 5 and 17 years old who had a stem cell transplant for acute lymphoblastic leukemia, so the T cells may come from the graft donor. The sample consisted of PBMCs, mostly from graft donor cells, taken 360 days after TCRalphabeta/CD19-depleted stem cell transplant. DNA for the CDR3: TGTGCCAGTAGTGTATCAGCGATTACAACTAATGAAAAACTGTTTTTT. It translates to CASSVSAITTNEKLFF.